One T cell receptor (beta chain) is described in this entry. Its antigen is not yet known. No per-base quality is available; no much larger clone lies one base away. Inclusion was restricted to participants for whom at least one PBMC sample before ART initiation and at least two post-ART samples were available. All participants with HIV were treated in the United States of America. Cryopreserved samples of about 0.95-11 million PBMC were thawed and washed before DNA extraction. At the time of the earliest PBMC sample for each participant with HIV, ages ranged from about 20 to 54 years. PBMC samples were contributed by each participant from 1-4 timepoints before ART initiation and 2-8 timepoints after ART initiation, with a median of 7 samples. For every participant, serial HIV viral load, CD4+ T-cell count, ART history and demographic data were obtained. A Qiagen kit on a QIAcube was used to extract genomic DNA from unsorted PBMC, with samples processed in batches of 12.

The immunoSEQ hsTCRB v3.0 assay was used at survey level resolution to sequence the TRB variable region. The targeted TRB sequencing depth was roughly 40,000-50,000 T-cell genomes per sample. An Illumina MiSeq with a v3 150-cycle kit was used to sequence the pooled TRB libraries. The published analysis was carried out like this. Repertoire analysis was performed in R inside a reproducible Nextflow workflow that covered QC, data transformation and analysis. LymphoSeq2, an R package for AIRR-Seq data exploration, was used to implement custom analyses. A handful of samples yielding fewer than 5000 total TRB sequences were excluded, leaving approximately 200 analyzed HIV repertoires. Of the roughly 180 retained HIV repertoires, 55 to 60 were collected before and 120 to 130 after ART initiation. Repertoires were downsampled to 5000 TRB nucleotide sequences, and summary statistics were averaged over 100 downsampling iterations. TRB sequences were retained for analysis only if CDR3 regions of at least seven amino acids were present. A Shannon entropy-derived clonality score and the Gini coefficient were used to measure diversity. In repertoire networks, the top 5000 CDR3 amino acid sequences were linked whenever an edit distance of one separated two sequences. GLIPH2 predicted antigen specificity groups and MHC restriction for TRB CDR3 amino acid sequences. To flag known associations with CMV, EBV, HIV or tissue antigens, CDR3 amino acid sequences were compared against VDJdb and McPAS-TCR. Pre-ART, post-ART and control groups were compared with Wilcoxon signed-rank tests and Holm-Bonferroni correction. Drawn from immuneACCESS, this table holds only the in-frame rearrangements with V and J called that TCRdb kept. Clones are partly lost; checked studies trace under half to an unresolved V gene and leave the rest unexplained. The V and J calls and clone size were taken over from that table, and D and trimming were inferred from the DNA. Recorded for this sample are 30,000 to 50,000 clones; 86% of them occurred a single time. The top ten clonotypes cover around 3.9% of the sample.

This specimen comes from a study of long-term antiretroviral therapy in people with HIV (dated by TCRdb to between 2022 and 2023). Context from the whole study: The earliest samples were collected about a decade before the 2015 WHO recommendation for immediate ART, when ART was typically delayed until CD4 counts fell. Of the approximately 28 participants with HIV, eleven were female. From 25 to 30 adults with confirmed HIV infection, the cohort provided fewer than 200 cryopreserved PBMC samples, gathered serially across a mean of about six years (range 1-12). Test extractions of a monoclonal T-cell line alongside 33 polyclonal samples showed no cross-contamination during QIAcube processing. A retrospective serial study tested whether changes in peripheral blood TRB repertoire composition and diversity were associated with ART initiation and durable HIV suppression.

General study outcomes and caveats: The samples were dated from about 2003 to 2017, and the ART regimens that were used may be less effective than current ART regimens. At every time point, the repertoire was dominated by expanded TRB clones first identified before ART initiation, although this dominance fluctuated and, in many PLHIV, declined after ART. Owing to limited PBMC availability, only the TCR beta chain was sequenced, without alpha chain pairing. Because pre-ART samples had limited cell numbers, profiling was done on unsorted PBMC rather than on sorted CD4+ and CD8+ T cells. Starting ART was linked to a significant rise in TRB diversity, yet even after long-term ART the diversity remained significantly lower than in transplant donor controls. Inferences about post-ART repertoire changes are limited because no data were available on ART adherence, viral resistance or therapy changes. HIV repertoires had narrower CDR3 length ranges than controls, and the network structure suggested an antigen-experienced repertoire that shifted only slightly toward naive after ART.

The TCR originated in a woman younger than 30 with HIV. The sequencing here drew on unsorted PBMCs, taken just before starting antiretroviral therapy.

The nucleotide sequence reads TGTGCCAGCAGCTTATCTCCTAGCACAGATACGCAGTATTTT. Translation gives CASSLSPSTDTQYF. The V and J genes are TRBV7-3 and TRBJ2-3, with an unclear D gene assignment. Trimming removed 2 bases from V and 0 bases from J, leaving 6 bases between the germline ends. Reading from cysteine to phenylalanine, the CDR3 counts 14 amino acids. The kept DNA is CDR3 alone, 42 bases in frame from the first base. CDR1 SGHTA and CDR2 FQGTGA were looked up in the germline V gene.